The 12 T cell receptor beta chains below all came from one sample that was sequenced in a study of blood T cell repertoires in COVID-19. The data were produced by immunoSEQ multiplex PCR, yet TCRdb's version contains in-frame clones alone and is incomplete. This table has a few hundred thousand clones, approximately 90% appearing once. The sequenced sample consisted of peripheral blood. These receptors were taken from a woman aged 25 to 39 with COVID-19, enrolled during active disease.

The CDR3 nucleotides read TGTGCCACCCGAGAGGGACTAGCGGGAGTTGGTGACAATGAGCAGTTCTTC. This translates into CATREGLAGVGDNEQFF. The rearrangement uses TRBV27 and TRBJ2-1; 14 bases agree with TRBD2. The CDR3 length is 17 residues. After removal of 10 bases from V and 5 bases from J, the junction contained 13 bases not matched to a gene. From germline, CDR1 is MNHEY and CDR2 SMNVEV (reference sequence).

This chain uses TRBV10-1 with TRBJ2-1; 8 nucleotides align to TRBD2. From germline, CDR1 is WNHNN and CDR2 SYGVQD (reference sequence). The CDR3 covers 15 residues. V was clipped by 6 bases and J by 4 bases; unmatched bases: 8. As DNA, the CDR3 is TGCGCCAGCAGCGCTACCAGCGGGGGTTACAATGAGCAGTTCTTC. This translates into CASSATSGGYNEQFF.

The rearrangement joins TRBV7-9 to TRBJ2-2; the match to TRBD2 covers 11 bases. V was clipped by 3 bases and J by 5 bases; unmatched bases: 5. Germline loops: CDR1 SEHNR, CDR2 FQNEAQ (reference sequence). The CDR3 has 16 residues. CDR3 residues: CASSFLAGGGTGELFF. The CDR3 nucleotides read TGTGCCAGCAGCTTCCTAGCGGGAGGAGGGACCGGGGAGCTGTTTTTT.

The V gene is TRBV7-8, the J gene TRBJ1-2; a possible D gene is TRBD1 (5 bases). This CDR3 region has 14 residues. Per germline, CDR1 SGHVS and CDR2 FQNEAQ. The ends were cut back, 3 bases at V and 6 bases at J, with 14 bases in the middle. As DNA, the CDR3 is TGTGCCAGCAGCTTCCCACAGGATCGAGATGGCTACACCTTC. Translating it yields CASSFPQDRDGYTF.

V is TRBV5-1 and J is TRBJ1-1; 8 positions agree with TRBD1. The trim removed 0 bases at V and 7 bases at J, leaving 8 bases unmatched. CDR1 is SGHRS and CDR2 is YFSETQ in the germline V gene. The CDR3 runs 15 residues. The CDR3 DNA reads TGCGCCAGCAGCTTGGCTGGACAGGGCGTGGGTGAAGCTTTCTTT. Its translation is CASSLAGQGVGEAFF. The full variable domain, its missing parts supplied by reference TRBV5-1 and TRBJ1-1, is KAGVTQTPRYLIKTRGQQVTLSCSPISGHRSVSWYQQTPGQGLQFLFEYFSETQRNKGNFPGRFSGRQFSNSRSEMNVSTLELGDSALYLCASSLAGQGVGEAFFGQGTRLTVV.

V usage is TRBV5-5 and J usage is TRBJ1-6, with D possibly being TRBD1 (5 bases). V was pared by 4 bases and J by 4 bases, with 12 bases between. Germline CDR1 is SGHKS and CDR2 is YYEKEE (reference sequence). The CDR3 sequence is 15 residues long. The CDR3 DNA reads as TGTGCCAGCAGCCCATCACAGGTTTATAATTCACCCCTCCACTTT. It encodes CASSPSQVYNSPLHF.

The gene calls are TRBV7-9 and TRBJ1-1; D is possibly TRBD1 (6 bases). V gave up 2 bases and J gave up 0 bases, with 7 bases separating them. The CDR3 sequence is 14 residues long. Germline V gives CDR1 SEHNR, CDR2 FQNEAQ (reference sequence). In DNA, the CDR3 is TGTGCCAGCAGCTTACAGGGGATGAACACTGAAGCTTTCTTT. Encoded protein: CASSLQGMNTEAFF.

This clone showed up just once. The chain combines TRBV5-5 with TRBJ2-7; D possibly corresponds to TRBD1 (6 bases). Germline lookup yields CDR1 SGHKS and CDR2 YYEKEE (reference sequence). CDR3 length: 12 residues. Trimming cost V 3 bases and J 3 bases, with 7 bases left between them. CDR3 protein: CASSWTDYEQYF. In nucleotides, the CDR3 is TGTGCCAGCAGCTGGACAGACTACGAGCAGTACTTC.

This chain links TRBV19 with TRBJ1-2; TRBD1 matches at 10 bases. CDR3 size: 14 residues. V was clipped by 5 bases and J by 6 bases; unmatched bases: 6. Per germline, CDR1 LNHDA and CDR2 SQIVND (reference sequence). The CDR3 sequence is CASSPTGGRDGYTF. The CDR3 DNA sequence: TGTGCCAGTAGTCCGACAGGGGGCCGGGATGGCTACACCTTC.

The chain recombines TRBV24-1 with TRBJ2-7; 12 nucleotides line up with TRBD2. Germline-derived CDR1 and CDR2 are KGHDR and SFDVKD. The CDR3 length is 16 residues. With 4 bases clipped from V and 1 base from J, the junction kept 4 bases outside the gene matches. The CDR3 region is CATSDRGLAGSYEQYF. The CDR3 coding sequence is TGTGCCACCAGTGACCGGGGACTAGCGGGTTCCTACGAGCAGTACTTC.

The V gene is TRBV7-3, the J gene TRBJ2-1; 12 bases agree with TRBD1. The CDR3 loop spans 15 amino acids. Germline CDR1 reads SGHTA; CDR2 reads FQGTGA. V lost 5 bases, J lost 13 bases, and 12 bases stayed unmatched. CDR3 sequence: CASSGTGGVLRDQFF. The CDR3 bases are TGTGCCAGCAGCGGGACAGGGGGCGTCTTAAGGGACCAGTTCTTC.

The gene calls are TRBV28 and TRBJ1-2; D call uncertain. The CDR3 spans 11 residues. CDR1 is MDHEN and CDR2 is SYDVKM in the germline V gene. Trimming left V 6 bases short and J 5 bases short, with 7 bases between. CDR3 amino acids: CASSHLYGYTF. Here the CDR3 DNA reads TGTGCCAGCAGCCACCTATATGGCTACACCTTC.